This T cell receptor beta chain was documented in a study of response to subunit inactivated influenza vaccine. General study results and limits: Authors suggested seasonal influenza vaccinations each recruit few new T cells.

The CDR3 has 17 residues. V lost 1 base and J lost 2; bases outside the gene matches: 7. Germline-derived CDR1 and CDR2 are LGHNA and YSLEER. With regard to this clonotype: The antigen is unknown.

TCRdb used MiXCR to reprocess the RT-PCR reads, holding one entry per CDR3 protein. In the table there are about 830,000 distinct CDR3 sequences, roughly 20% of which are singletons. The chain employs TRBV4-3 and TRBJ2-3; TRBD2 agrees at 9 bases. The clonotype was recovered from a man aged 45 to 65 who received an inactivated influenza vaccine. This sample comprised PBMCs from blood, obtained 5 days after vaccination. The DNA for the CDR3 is TGCGCCAGCAGCCAAGGCTGGACTAGCGCTTCCACAGATACGCAGTATTTT. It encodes CASSQGWTSASTDTQYF.